The 29 T cell receptor beta chains listed next were all sequenced from one sample in a study of graft-versus-host responses after intestinal transplantation. For these receptors, no antigen is known. The table came from immunoSEQ multiplex PCR; TCRdb's copy has only in-frame clones and leaves some out. This table holds tens of thousands of clones, roughly four fifths found once. The material was unstimulated CD8+ T cells sorted from spleen or lymph node cells, obtained before intestinal transplant. These receptors were collected from a human donor who received an intestinal transplant.

The chain joins TRBV4-1 to TRBJ2-7, with D unclear. Germline V gene lookup returns CDR1 MGHRA and CDR2 YSYEKL. The V end lost 3 bases, the J end lost 1 base, and 7 bases lay between the germline ends. The CDR3 has 13 amino acids. The CDR3 loop is CASSHSQSYEQYF. The CDR3 coding sequence is TGCGCCAGCAGCCACTCTCAGTCCTACGAGCAGTACTTC.

This clone was observed a few times. CDR3 DNA: TGTGCCAGTAGTATAGAACCGACACTAGCCTACGAGCAGTACTTC. Protein product: CASSIEPTLAYEQYF. The chain combines TRBV19 with TRBJ2-7; possibly TRBD2 for D (5 bases). Germline CDR1 reads LNHDA; CDR2 reads SQIVND (reference sequence). The CDR3 length is 15 residues. V was trimmed by 0 bases and J by 2 bases, leaving 11 bases between them. The whole variable domain, filled in from reference TRBV19 and TRBJ2-7, reads DGGITQSPKYLFRKEGQNVTLSCEQNLNHDAMYWYRQDPGQGLRLIYYSQIVNDFQKGDIAEGYSVSREKKESFPLTVTSAQKNPTAFYLCASSIEPTLAYEQYFGPGTRLTVT.

V is TRBV10-3 and J is TRBJ2-5; D unresolved. Germline V lookup: CDR1 ENHRY, CDR2 SYGVKD. The CDR3 has 16 amino acids. The V end lost 0 bases, the J end lost 1 base, and 12 bases lay between the germline ends. As DNA, the CDR3 is TGTGCCATCAGTGAGTCCCCGAAGGGATTCCAAGAGACCCAGTACTTC. This gives the protein CAISESPKGFQETQYF.

V usage is TRBV4-2 and J usage is TRBJ1-1, with D unclear. This CDR3 region has 12 residues. Germline V gives CDR1 LGHNA, CDR2 YNFKEQ. The V and J ends lost 2 bases and 4 bases respectively, with 5 bases between them. The CDR3 spells CASSQSGTEAFF. The CDR3 DNA reads TGTGCCAGCAGCCAATCGGGCACTGAAGCTTTCTTT.

This clone was observed a handful of times. The CDR3 DNA reads TGTGCCAGCAGTGAGGGGGCGCACACTGAAGCTTTCTTT. Translated, it gives CASSEGAHTEAFF. The chain recombines TRBV6-5 with TRBJ1-1; 7 bases agree with TRBD1. After removal of 5 bases from V and 3 bases from J, the junction contained 3 bases not matched to a gene. This CDR3 is built from 13 residues. CDR1 is MNHEY, CDR2 SVGAGI, per germline.

The genes are TRBV7-3 and TRBJ2-1; 9 bases line up with TRBD2. V dropped 3 bases and J dropped 0; count of bases not matched to a gene: 3. The CDR3 has 16 residues. From germline, CDR1 is SGHTA and CDR2 FQGTGA. CDR3 sequence (DNA): TGTGCCAGCAGCTTTCTAGCGGGAAGCTCCTACAATGAGCAGTTCTTC. Translation gives CASSFLAGSSYNEQFF.

The chain employs TRBV9 and TRBJ2-3; 10 bases match TRBD1. V gave up 2 bases and J gave up 6 bases; unmatched junction bases: 6. In germline, CDR1 is SGDLS, CDR2 YYNGEE. The CDR3 is 15 amino acids. The chain's CDR3 is CASSVRGTGVDTQYF. CDR3 sequence (DNA): TGTGCCAGCAGCGTCCGGGGGACAGGGGTGGATACGCAGTATTTT.

J is TRBJ1-1 and V is TRBV7-9, with D hard to call. The CDR3 loop spans 16 amino acids. Between the trimmed V and J ends, which lost 2 bases and 2 bases, there was a span of 15 bases. Germline V gives CDR1 SEHNR, CDR2 FQNEAQ (reference sequence). The CDR3 nucleotides are TGTGCCAGCAGCTTAATGGGCGGAGTGGGAAACACTGAAGCTTTCTTT. This gives the protein CASSLMGGVGNTEAFF.

The CDR3 sequence is CASSIASGGAGRPDTQYF. For the CDR3, the DNA is TGTGCCAGTAGTATAGCCAGCGGGGGGGCAGGGCGCCCAGATACGCAGTATTTT. V usage is TRBV19 and J usage is TRBJ2-3; 10 nucleotides match TRBD2. The junction had 11 bases not matched to a gene; V was cut back by 1 base and J by 4 bases. The CDR3 contains 18 residues. The germline gives CDR1 LNHDA, CDR2 SQIVND (reference sequence).

This clone was observed a single time. The CDR3 reads CASSRGQASYEQYF. The CDR3, as DNA: TGCGCCAGCAGCCGGGGACAGGCCTCCTACGAGCAGTACTTC. The rearrangement joins TRBV4-1 to TRBJ2-7; 8 bases fit TRBD1. The CDR3 totals 14 residues. Trimming cost V 4 bases and J 0 bases; bases outside gene matches: 2. CDR1 MGHRA and CDR2 YSYEKL come from the germline V gene.

The gene calls are TRBV5-1 and TRBJ2-2; D ambiguous. The CDR3 consists of 16 residues. In germline, CDR1 is SGHRS, CDR2 YFSETQ. With 0 bases removed from V and 4 bases from J, the gap between germline ends came to 13 bases. CDR3 coding DNA: TGCGCCAGCAGCTTGGAGCGCCCACAATTCACCGGGGAGCTGTTTTTT. It specifies CASSLERPQFTGELFF.

The rearrangement links TRBV15 to TRBJ1-3; TRBD1 is a possible D gene (5 bases). The ends were cut back, 0 bases at V and 5 bases at J, with 11 bases in the middle. Germline V lookup: CDR1 LNHNV, CDR2 YYDKDF (reference sequence). CDR3 length: 15 residues. CDR3 sequence (DNA): TGTGCCACCAGCAGAGAGGAGGGGAAGAGAAACACCATATATTTT. Translation gives CATSREEGKRNTIYF.

The genes are TRBV6-5 and TRBJ2-5, with D perhaps matching TRBD2 (5 bases). Germline V gene data show CDR1 as MNHEY and CDR2 as SVGAGI. The length of the CDR3 is 13 residues. V was pared by 6 bases and J by 1 base, with 9 bases between. For the CDR3, the DNA is TGTGCCAGCAGCTGGCTAGCCCAAGAGACCCAGTACTTC. Its protein product is CASSWLAQETQYF.

As to this clone: Other DNA sequences in the sample encode the same CDR3. V gene TRBV5-1 combines with J gene TRBJ2-7; 7 bases are a match to TRBD1. V lost 3 bases and J lost 5; bases outside the gene matches: 8. The germline CDR1 and CDR2 sequences are SGHRS and YFSETQ. This CDR3 is 14 amino acids long. CDR3 bases: TGCGCCAGCAGCTCTGGGCAGGGGGTAAACGAGCAGTACTTC. Translating it yields CASSSGQGVNEQYF. The full variable domain, its missing parts supplied by reference TRBV5-1 and TRBJ2-7, is KAGVTQTPRYLIKTRGQQVTLSCSPISGHRSVSWYQQTPGQGLQFLFEYFSETQRNKGNFPGRFSGRQFSNSRSEMNVSTLELGDSALYLCASSSGQGVNEQYFGPGTRLTVT.

The CDR3 DNA is TGTGCCAGCAGTGACTCTGGGGCCAACGTCCTGACTTTC. It encodes CASSDSGANVLTF. The V and J genes are TRBV6-4 and TRBJ2-6; unclear D gene. The length of the CDR3 is 13 residues. Germline V lookup: CDR1 MRHNA, CDR2 SNTAGT. V lost 0 bases to trimming and J lost 3 bases, with 0 bases between them.

The chain uses TRBV6-5 and TRBJ1-2, with a weak D call TRBD1 (5 bases). CDR3 length equals 12 residues. The germline V and J ends were trimmed by 4 bases and 2 bases, with 5 bases remaining between them. Germline CDR1 reads MNHEY; CDR2 reads SVGAGI. The CDR3 DNA reads TGTGCCAGCAGTTGGGGGAACTATGGCTACACCTTC. This sequence encodes CASSWGNYGYTF.

The table lists this clone with a count of one. The chain links TRBV27 to TRBJ2-1; TRBD2 aligns across 7 bases. CDR1 and CDR2 from the germline V gene are MNHEY and SMNVEV (reference sequence). The length of the CDR3 is 13 residues. The junction had 5 bases not matched to a gene; V was cut back by 5 bases and J by 7 bases. DNA for the CDR3: TGTGCCAGCAGTCAGTTACTAGCGAATGAGCAGTTCTTC. As protein: CASSQLLANEQFF.

The chain links TRBV19 to TRBJ2-7, with 7 bases aligning to TRBD2. The J segment lost 2 bases and the V segment lost 5 bases, leaving 3 bases of the junction unmatched. Germline values: CDR1 LNHDA, CDR2 SQIVND (reference sequence). The CDR3 extends over 13 amino acids. CDR3 in amino acids: CASSSGGTYEQYF. The CDR3 coding sequence is TGTGCCAGTAGTTCGGGGGGTACCTACGAGCAGTACTTC. Full variable domain (missing parts from reference TRBV19 and TRBJ2-7): DGGITQSPKYLFRKEGQNVTLSCEQNLNHDAMYWYRQDPGQGLRLIYYSQIVNDFQKGDIAEGYSVSREKKESFPLTVTSAQKNPTAFYLCASSSGGTYEQYFGPGTRLTVT.

This chain uses TRBV28 with TRBJ2-2, with TRBD2 identical over 8 bases. The CDR3 is 14 residues long. Germline V CDR1 and CDR2: MDHEN, SYDVKM. Trimming cost V 8 bases and J 0 bases; bases outside gene matches: 2. The DNA for the CDR3 is TGTGCCAGCGCAGCGGGAGCGAACACCGGGGAGCTGTTTTTT. Residues: CASAAGANTGELFF.

In its sample, this clone was seen once. The chain links TRBV4-1 to TRBJ2-1; 7 bases match TRBD1. The CDR3 spans 13 residues. Germline V gives CDR1 MGHRA, CDR2 YSYEKL. The V gene end was trimmed by 0 bases and the J gene end by 11 bases; junction bases not matched to a gene: 4. Here the CDR3 DNA reads TGCGCCAGCAGCCAAGAGCTACAGGGGCAGCAGTTCTTC. Translated: CASSQELQGQQFF.

The rearrangement joins TRBV19 to TRBJ1-6; TRBD1 is a possible D gene (5 bases). The CDR3 totals 15 residues. V gave up 5 bases and J gave up 6 bases, with 14 bases separating them. Germline V lookup: CDR1 LNHDA, CDR2 SQIVND (reference sequence). The CDR3: CASSFQGIANSPLHF. CDR3 bases: TGTGCCAGTAGTTTCCAGGGAATCGCTAATTCACCCCTCCACTTT.

The chain is built from TRBV28 and TRBJ1-5; no definite D call. Germline-derived CDR1 and CDR2 are MDHEN and SYDVKM. The CDR3 covers 15 residues. V gave up 2 bases and J gave up 0 bases, with 8 bases separating them. As DNA, the CDR3 is TGTGCCAGCAGTTTAGATCAGGATAGCAATCAGCCCCAGCATTTT. Its translation is CASSLDQDSNQPQHF.

Here the CDR3 DNA reads TGCGCCAGCAGCCAAGAGATATCGGAAGTACTAGCGGGTCGCTACGAGCAGTACTTC. Protein product: CASSQEISEVLAGRYEQYF. The V gene is TRBV4-1, the J gene TRBJ2-7; 9 bases line up with TRBD2. The CDR3 runs to 19 residues. V lost 0 bases to trimming and J lost 3 bases; unmatched junction nucleotides: 15. Germline V gene sequence: CDR1 MGHRA, CDR2 YSYEKL.

V is TRBV6-1 and J is TRBJ2-5; no clear D gene. The J call may be incorrect, as the DNA end agrees better with TRBJ2-7. This CDR3 has 14 amino acids. Per the germline V gene, CDR1 is MNHNS and CDR2 is SASEGT. This CDR3 reads CASSEAGFSYEQYF. The CDR3 DNA sequence: TGTGCCAGCAGTGAAGCGGGGTTCTCCTACGAGCAGTACTTC.

J is TRBJ1-1 and V is TRBV7-9; no clear D gene. Germline V CDR1 and CDR2: SEHNR, FQNEAQ (reference sequence). V shed 2 bases and J shed 5 bases, with 9 bases lying between them. The CDR3 totals 13 residues. CDR3 sequence: CASSLLGNTEAFF. The CDR3 nucleotides read TGTGCCAGCAGCTTACTAGGGAATACTGAAGCTTTCTTT.

This clone was found once. The chain combines TRBV27 with TRBJ2-1; 7 positions match TRBD2. The CDR3 has 15 residues. V lost 5 bases and J lost 3; bases outside the gene matches: 7. Germline V CDR1 and CDR2: MNHEY, SMNVEV (reference sequence). The CDR3 is CASSLAASGYNEQFF. The DNA of the CDR3 is TGTGCCAGCAGTCTCGCGGCTAGCGGCTACAATGAGCAGTTCTTC.

The rearrangement links TRBV6-5 to TRBJ2-7, with TRBD1 identical over 8 bases. V lost 9 bases to trimming and J lost 4 bases; unmatched junction nucleotides: 11. The CDR3 totals 14 residues. Germline CDR1 is MNHEY and CDR2 is SVGAGI. The CDR3 bases are TGTGCCAGAGGACAGGGCCATCCGGTTTACGAGCAGTACTTC. Protein product: CARGQGHPVYEQYF.

V is TRBV10-2 and J is TRBJ2-1; 12 bases map to TRBD2. The V segment lost 6 bases and the J segment 4 bases; nucleotides outside the gene matches: 4. This CDR3 region has 15 residues. Germline CDR1 WSHSY, CDR2 SAAADI. CDR3 nucleotide sequence: TGCGCCAGCAGCCCACTAGCGGGAGGATACAATGAGCAGTTCTTC. As protein: CASSPLAGGYNEQFF.

The genes are TRBV28 and TRBJ2-7; 11 bases are a match to TRBD2. Germline-derived CDR1 and CDR2 are MDHEN and SYDVKM. This CDR3 is built from 17 residues. J gave up 2 bases and V 6 bases, and 12 bases lay outside the gene matches. CDR3 sequence reads: CASSTGTSGPPTYEQYF. The CDR3 DNA follows: TGTGCCAGCAGCACCGGGACTAGCGGACCGCCTACCTACGAGCAGTACTTC.